This TCR beta chain stems from a study of cytomegalovirus exposure and HLA in healthy donors. V shed 8 bases, J shed 0 bases, and the junction held 10 bases outside the gene matches. The germline gives CDR1 KGHSH, CDR2 LQKENI. The CDR3 spans 15 residues. Comment on this clone: Its antigen remains unidentified.

The PCR ran on 60 Vbeta and 13 Jbeta primers. Data came from immunoSEQ multiplex PCR; TCRdb stores just in-frame clones and leaves some out. The data show about 58,000 clones, and the top ten clones hold 2% to 2.5%. Study-wide findings and caveats: It was reported in a later analysis that an Asian-associated ancestry cluster showed fewer N-insertions than the approximately 700-donor mean.

The source is a woman younger than 35 in good health and CMV-seronegative. The J gene is TRBJ2-7, the V gene TRBV18, with TRBD2 matching 7 bases. Sequencing input: PBMCs. Written as DNA, the CDR3 is TGTGCCAGCGGCACTGGGGGGGGTTTCTCCTACGAGCAGTACTTC. This translates into CASGTGGGFSYEQYF.